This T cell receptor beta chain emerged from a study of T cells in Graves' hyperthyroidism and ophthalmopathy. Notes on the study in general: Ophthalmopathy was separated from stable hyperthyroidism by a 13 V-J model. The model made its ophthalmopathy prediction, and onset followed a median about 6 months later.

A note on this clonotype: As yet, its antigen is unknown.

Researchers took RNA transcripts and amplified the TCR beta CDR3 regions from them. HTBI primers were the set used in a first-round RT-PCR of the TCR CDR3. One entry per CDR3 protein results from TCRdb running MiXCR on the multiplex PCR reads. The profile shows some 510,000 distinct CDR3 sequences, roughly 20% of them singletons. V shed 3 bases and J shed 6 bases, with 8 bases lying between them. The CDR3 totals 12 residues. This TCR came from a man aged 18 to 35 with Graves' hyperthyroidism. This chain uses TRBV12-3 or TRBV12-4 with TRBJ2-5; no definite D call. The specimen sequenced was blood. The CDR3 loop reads CASSFKGKTQYF. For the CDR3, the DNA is TGTGCCAGCAGTTTCAAGGGAAAGACCCAGTACTTC.